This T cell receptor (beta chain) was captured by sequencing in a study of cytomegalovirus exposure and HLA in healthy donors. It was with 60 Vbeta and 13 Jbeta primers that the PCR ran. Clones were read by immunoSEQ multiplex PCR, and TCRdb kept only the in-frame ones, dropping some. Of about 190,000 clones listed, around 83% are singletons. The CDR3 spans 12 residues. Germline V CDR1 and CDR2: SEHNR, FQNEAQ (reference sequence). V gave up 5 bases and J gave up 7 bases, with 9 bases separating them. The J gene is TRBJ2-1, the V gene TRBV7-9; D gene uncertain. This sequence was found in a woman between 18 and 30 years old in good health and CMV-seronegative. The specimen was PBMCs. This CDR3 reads CASSNAENEQFF. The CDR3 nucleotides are TGTGCCAGCAGCAATGCGGAGAATGAGCAGTTCTTC.